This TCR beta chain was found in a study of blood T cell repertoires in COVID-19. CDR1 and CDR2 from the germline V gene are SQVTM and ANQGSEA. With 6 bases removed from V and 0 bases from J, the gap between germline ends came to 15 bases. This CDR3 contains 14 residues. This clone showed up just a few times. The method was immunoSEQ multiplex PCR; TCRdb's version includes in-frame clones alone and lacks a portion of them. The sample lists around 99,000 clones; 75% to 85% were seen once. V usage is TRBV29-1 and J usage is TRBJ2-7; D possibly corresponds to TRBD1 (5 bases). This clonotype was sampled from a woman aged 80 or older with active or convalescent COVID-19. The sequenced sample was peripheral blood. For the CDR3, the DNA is TGCAGCGTCGTCTACAGGTTGAGCTCCTACGAGCAGTACTTC. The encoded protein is CSVVYRLSSYEQYF.